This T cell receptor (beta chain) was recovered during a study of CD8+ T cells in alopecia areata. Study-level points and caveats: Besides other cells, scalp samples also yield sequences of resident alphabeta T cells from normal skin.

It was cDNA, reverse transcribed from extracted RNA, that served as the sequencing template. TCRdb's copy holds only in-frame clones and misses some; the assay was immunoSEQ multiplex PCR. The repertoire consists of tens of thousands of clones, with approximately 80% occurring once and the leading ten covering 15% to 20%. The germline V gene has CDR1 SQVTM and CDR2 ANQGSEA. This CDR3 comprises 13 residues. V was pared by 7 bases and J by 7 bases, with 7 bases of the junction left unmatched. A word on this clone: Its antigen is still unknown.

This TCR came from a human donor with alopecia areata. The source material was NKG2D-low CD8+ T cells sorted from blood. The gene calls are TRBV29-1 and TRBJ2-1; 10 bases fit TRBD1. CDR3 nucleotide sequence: TGCAGCGCTGTCGGACAGGGGGGTAATGAGCAGTTCTTC. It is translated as CSAVGQGGNEQFF.